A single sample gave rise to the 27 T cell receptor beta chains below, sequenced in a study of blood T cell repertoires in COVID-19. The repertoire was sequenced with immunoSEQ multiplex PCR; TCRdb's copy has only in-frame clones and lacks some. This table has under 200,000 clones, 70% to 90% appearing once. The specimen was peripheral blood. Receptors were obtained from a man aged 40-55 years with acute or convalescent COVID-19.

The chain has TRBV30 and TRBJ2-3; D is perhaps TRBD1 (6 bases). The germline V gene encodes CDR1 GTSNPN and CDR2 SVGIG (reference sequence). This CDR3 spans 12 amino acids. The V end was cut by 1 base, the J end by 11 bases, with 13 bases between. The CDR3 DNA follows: TGTGCCTGGAGTGCCGACAGGCCCGAGCAGTATTTT. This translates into CAWSADRPEQYF. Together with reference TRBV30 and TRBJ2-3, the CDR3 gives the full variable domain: SQTIHQWPATLVQPVGSPLSLECTVEGTSNPNLYWYRQAAGRGLQLLFYSVGIGQISSEVPQNLSASRPQDRQFILSSKKLLLSDSGFYLCAWSADRPEQYFGPGTRLTVL.

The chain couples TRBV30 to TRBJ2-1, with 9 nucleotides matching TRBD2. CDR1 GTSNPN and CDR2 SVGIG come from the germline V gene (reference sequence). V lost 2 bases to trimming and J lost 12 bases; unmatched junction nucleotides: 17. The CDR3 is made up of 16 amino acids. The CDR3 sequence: CAWSQAGGGPMKGQFF. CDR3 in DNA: TGTGCCTGGAGTCAGGCGGGGGGGGGCCCAATGAAGGGGCAGTTCTTC. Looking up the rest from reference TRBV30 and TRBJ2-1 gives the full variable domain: SQTIHQWPATLVQPVGSPLSLECTVEGTSNPNLYWYRQAAGRGLQLLFYSVGIGQISSEVPQNLSASRPQDRQFILSSKKLLLSDSGFYLCAWSQAGGGPMKGQFFGPGTRLTVL.

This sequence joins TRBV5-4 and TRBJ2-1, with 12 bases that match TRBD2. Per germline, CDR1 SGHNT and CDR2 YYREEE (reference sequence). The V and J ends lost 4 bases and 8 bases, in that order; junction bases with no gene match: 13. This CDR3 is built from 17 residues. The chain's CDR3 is CASSRKGASGGADEQFF. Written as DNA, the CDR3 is TGTGCCAGCAGCCGTAAGGGGGCTAGCGGGGGGGCAGATGAGCAGTTCTTC.

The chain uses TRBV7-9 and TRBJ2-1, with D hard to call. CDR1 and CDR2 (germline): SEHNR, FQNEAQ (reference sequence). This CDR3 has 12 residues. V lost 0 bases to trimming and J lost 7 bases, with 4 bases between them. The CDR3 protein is CASSLASNEQFF. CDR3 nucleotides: TGTGCCAGCAGCTTAGCGTCGAATGAGCAGTTCTTC.

The CDR3 loop reads CASSYLVGGLNSPLHF. The CDR3 DNA is TGTGCCAGCAGCTATTTAGTAGGGGGCCTAAATTCACCCCTCCACTTT. The chain employs TRBV11-2 and TRBJ1-6, with 7 bases lining up with TRBD1. V lost 4 bases to trimming and J lost 7 bases; unmatched junction nucleotides: 10. This CDR3 region has 16 residues. Germline CDR1 and CDR2: SGHAT and FQNNGV.

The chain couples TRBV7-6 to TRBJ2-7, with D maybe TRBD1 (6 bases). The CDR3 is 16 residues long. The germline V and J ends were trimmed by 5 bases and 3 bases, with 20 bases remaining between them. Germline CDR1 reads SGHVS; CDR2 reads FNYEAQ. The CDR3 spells CASSPVRGSRFYEQYF. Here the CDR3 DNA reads TGTGCCAGCAGCCCGGTCAGGGGAAGCAGGTTCTACGAGCAGTACTTC.

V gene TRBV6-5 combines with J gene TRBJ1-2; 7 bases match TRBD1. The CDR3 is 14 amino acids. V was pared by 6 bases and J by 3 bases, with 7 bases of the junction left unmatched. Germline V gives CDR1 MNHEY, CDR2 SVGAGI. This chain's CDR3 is CASRKYQGDYGYTF. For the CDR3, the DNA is TGTGCCAGCAGGAAGTACCAGGGGGACTATGGCTACACCTTC.

The CDR3 loop is CAWSDTGGGYTF. The DNA for the CDR3 is TGTGCCTGGAGTGATACAGGGGGTGGCTACACCTTC. The chain carries TRBV30 and TRBJ1-2; 8 positions agree with TRBD1. The V gene's germline CDR1 is GTSNPN and CDR2 SVGIG (reference sequence). CDR3 length equals 12 residues. V was clipped by 1 base and J by 7 bases; unmatched bases: 2.

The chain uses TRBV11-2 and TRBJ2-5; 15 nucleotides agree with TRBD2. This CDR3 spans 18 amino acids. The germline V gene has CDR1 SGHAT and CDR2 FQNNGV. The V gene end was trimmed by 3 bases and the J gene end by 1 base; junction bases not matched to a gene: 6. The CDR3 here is CASSLWTSGGGAQETQYF. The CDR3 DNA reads TGTGCCAGCAGCTTGTGGACTAGCGGGGGGGGAGCCCAAGAGACCCAGTACTTC.

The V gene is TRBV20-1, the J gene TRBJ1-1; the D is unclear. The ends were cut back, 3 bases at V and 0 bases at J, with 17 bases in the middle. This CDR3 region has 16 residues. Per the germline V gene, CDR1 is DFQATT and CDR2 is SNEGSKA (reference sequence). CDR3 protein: CSASGSLALLNTEAFF. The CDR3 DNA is TGCAGTGCTAGTGGGTCTCTGGCTCTCTTGAACACTGAAGCTTTCTTT.

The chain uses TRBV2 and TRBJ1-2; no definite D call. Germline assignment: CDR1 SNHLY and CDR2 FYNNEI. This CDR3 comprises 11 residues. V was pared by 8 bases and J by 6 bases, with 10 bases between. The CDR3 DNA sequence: TGTGCCAGCGCTGGAGTGGATGGCTACACCTTC. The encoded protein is CASAGVDGYTF.

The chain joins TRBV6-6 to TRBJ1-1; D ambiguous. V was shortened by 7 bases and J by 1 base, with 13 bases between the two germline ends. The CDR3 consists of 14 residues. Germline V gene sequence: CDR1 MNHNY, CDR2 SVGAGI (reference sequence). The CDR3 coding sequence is TGTGCCAGCACCCGACTAGGCGAGAACACTGAAGCTTTCTTT. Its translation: CASTRLGENTEAFF.

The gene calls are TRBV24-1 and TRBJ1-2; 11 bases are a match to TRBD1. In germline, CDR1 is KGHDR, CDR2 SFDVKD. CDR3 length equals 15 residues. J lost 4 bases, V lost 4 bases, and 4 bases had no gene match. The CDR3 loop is CATSDPGQGGYGYTF. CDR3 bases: TGTGCCACCAGTGACCCGGGACAGGGGGGCTATGGCTACACCTTC.

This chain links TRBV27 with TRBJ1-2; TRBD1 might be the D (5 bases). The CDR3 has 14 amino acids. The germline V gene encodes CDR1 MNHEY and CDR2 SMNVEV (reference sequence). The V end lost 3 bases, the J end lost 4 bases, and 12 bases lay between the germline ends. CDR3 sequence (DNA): TGTGCCAGCAGTTTTAGACAGAAGACCTATGGCTACACCTTC. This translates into CASSFRQKTYGYTF.

The CDR3 DNA is TGTGCCACCCTAACAACAGACACGACAGAGTTTTTCTATGGCTACACCTTC. Protein sequence: CATLTTDTTEFFYGYTF. The rearrangement joins TRBV28 to TRBJ1-2, with D possibly being TRBD1 (5 bases). Germline CDR1 and CDR2: MDHEN and SYDVKM. The CDR3 consists of 17 residues. Trimming removed 10 bases from V and 4 bases from J, with 28 bases in between.

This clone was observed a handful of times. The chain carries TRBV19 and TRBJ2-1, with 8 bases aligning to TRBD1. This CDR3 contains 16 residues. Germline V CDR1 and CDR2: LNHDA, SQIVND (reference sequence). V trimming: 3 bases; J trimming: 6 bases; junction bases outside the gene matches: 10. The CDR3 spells CASSIYPGGLSNEQFF. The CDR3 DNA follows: TGTGCCAGTAGTATTTATCCAGGGGGCCTTTCCAATGAGCAGTTCTTC.

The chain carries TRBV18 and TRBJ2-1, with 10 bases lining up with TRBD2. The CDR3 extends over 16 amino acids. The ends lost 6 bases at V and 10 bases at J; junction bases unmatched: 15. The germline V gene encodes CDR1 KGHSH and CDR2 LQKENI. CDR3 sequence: CASSPDGQRGGGEQFF. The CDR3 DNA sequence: TGTGCCAGCTCCCCTGACGGGCAGCGGGGGGGCGGAGAGCAGTTCTTC. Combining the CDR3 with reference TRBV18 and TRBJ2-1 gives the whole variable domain NAGVMQNPRHLVRRRGQEARLRCSPMKGHSHVYWYRQLPEEGLKFMVYLQKENIIDESGMPKERFSAEFPKEGPSILRIQQVVRGDSAAYFCASSPDGQRGGGEQFFGPGTRLTVL.

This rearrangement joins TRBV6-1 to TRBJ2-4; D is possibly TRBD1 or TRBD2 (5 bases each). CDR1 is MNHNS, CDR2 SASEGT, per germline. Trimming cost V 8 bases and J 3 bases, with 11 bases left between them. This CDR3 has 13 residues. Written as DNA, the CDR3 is TGTGCCAGCGGTGGGGGAGACAAAAACATTCAGTACTTC. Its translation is CASGGGDKNIQYF.

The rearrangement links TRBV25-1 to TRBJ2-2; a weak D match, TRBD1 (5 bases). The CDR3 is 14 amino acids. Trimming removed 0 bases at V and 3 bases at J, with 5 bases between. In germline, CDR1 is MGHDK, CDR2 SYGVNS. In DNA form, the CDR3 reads TGTGCCAGCAGTGAATACAGGGACACCGGGGAGCTGTTTTTT. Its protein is CASSEYRDTGELFF.

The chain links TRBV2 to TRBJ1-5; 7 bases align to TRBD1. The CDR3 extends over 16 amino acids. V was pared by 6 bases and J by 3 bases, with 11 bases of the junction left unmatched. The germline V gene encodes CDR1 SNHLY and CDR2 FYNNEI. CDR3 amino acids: CASRLELGQDNQPQHF. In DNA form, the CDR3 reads TGTGCCAGCAGGCTTGAATTAGGACAGGACAATCAGCCCCAGCATTTT.

CDR3: CASSSIPREGPQHF. The CDR3 nucleotides are TGTGCCAGCAGTTCCATCCCACGGGAGGGGCCCCAGCATTTT. This chain links TRBV27 with TRBJ1-5, with D unclear. Trimming removed 4 bases from V and 9 bases from J, with 16 bases in between. Germline values: CDR1 MNHEY, CDR2 SMNVEV (reference sequence). This CDR3 region has 14 residues.

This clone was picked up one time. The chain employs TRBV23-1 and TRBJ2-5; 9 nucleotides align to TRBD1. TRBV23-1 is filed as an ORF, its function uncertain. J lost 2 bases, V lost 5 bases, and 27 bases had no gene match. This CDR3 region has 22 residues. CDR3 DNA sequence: TGCGCCAGCAGTGTTGTTTTTAATGATGTTTCCGAGGGACAGGGAAAACAAGAGACCCAGTACTTC. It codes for CASSVVFNDVSEGQGKQETQYF.

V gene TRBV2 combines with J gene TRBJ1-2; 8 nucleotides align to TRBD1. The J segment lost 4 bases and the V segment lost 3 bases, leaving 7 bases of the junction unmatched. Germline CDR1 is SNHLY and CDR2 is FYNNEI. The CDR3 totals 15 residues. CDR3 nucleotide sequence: TGTGCCAGCAGTGAGTGGGGCAGGGGGCTCTATGGCTACACCTTC. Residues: CASSEWGRGLYGYTF. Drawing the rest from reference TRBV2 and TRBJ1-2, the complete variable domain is EPEVTQTPSHQVTQMGQEVILRCVPISNHLYFYWYRQILGQKVEFLVSFYNNEISEKSEIFDDQFSVERPDGSNFTLKIRSTKLEDSAMYFCASSEWGRGLYGYTFGSGTRLTVV.

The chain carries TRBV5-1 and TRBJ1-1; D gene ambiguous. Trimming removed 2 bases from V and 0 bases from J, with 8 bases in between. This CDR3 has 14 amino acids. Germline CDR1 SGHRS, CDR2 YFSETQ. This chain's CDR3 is CASSLTELNTEAFF. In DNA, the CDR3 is TGCGCCAGCAGCTTAACCGAGCTGAACACTGAAGCTTTCTTT.

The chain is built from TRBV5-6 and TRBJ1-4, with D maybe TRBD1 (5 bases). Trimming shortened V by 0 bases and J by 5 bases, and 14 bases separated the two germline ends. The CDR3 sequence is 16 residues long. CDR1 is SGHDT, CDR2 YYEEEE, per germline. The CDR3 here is CASSLALGQVNEKLFF. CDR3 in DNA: TGTGCCAGCAGCTTGGCATTGGGGCAGGTGAATGAAAAACTGTTTTTT.

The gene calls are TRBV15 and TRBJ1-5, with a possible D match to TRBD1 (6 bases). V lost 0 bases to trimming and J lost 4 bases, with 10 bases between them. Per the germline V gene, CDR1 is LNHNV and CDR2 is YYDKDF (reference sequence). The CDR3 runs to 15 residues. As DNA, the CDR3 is TGTGCCACCAGCAGAGAAGTGGGGACAAATCAGCCCCAGCATTTT. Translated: CATSREVGTNQPQHF.

CDR3 in amino acids: CASSQYRFYEQYF. The DNA for the CDR3 is TGTGCCAGCAGCCAATACAGGTTCTACGAGCAGTACTTC. This chain connects TRBV11-1 to TRBJ2-7; D is perhaps TRBD1 (5 bases). CDR1 is SGHAT and CDR2 is FQDESV in the germline V gene (reference sequence). With 5 bases removed from V and 3 bases from J, the gap between germline ends came to 11 bases. CDR3 length: 13 residues.